Below are 26 T cell receptor beta chains sequenced from a single sample in a study of blood T cell repertoires in COVID-19. Some clones are missing from TCRdb's copy, which holds only in-frame ones; the method was immunoSEQ multiplex PCR. This sample carries 120,000 or so clones, roughly 90% of them seen once, and the ten largest clones take 6.5% to 9%. The sequenced sample was peripheral blood. All receptors derive from a man in his forties or fifties with acute or convalescent COVID-19.

The chain uses TRBV18 and TRBJ2-3; 9 bases match TRBD2. This CDR3 is built from 12 residues. Germline CDR1 reads KGHSH; CDR2 reads LQKENI. Trimming cost V 5 bases and J 11 bases; bases outside gene matches: 5. The CDR3 reads CASSEEREVQYF. DNA for the CDR3: TGTGCCAGCTCAGAGGAGCGGGAGGTGCAGTATTTT. The entire variable domain, with the rest obtained from reference TRBV18 and TRBJ2-3, is as follows: NAGVMQNPRHLVRRRGQEARLRCSPMKGHSHVYWYRQLPEEGLKFMVYLQKENIIDESGMPKERFSAEFPKEGPSILRIQQVVRGDSAAYFCASSEEREVQYFGPGTRLTVL.

This clone was picked up one time. The chain links TRBV9 to TRBJ2-5; TRBD1 agrees at 8 bases. The CDR3 has 15 amino acids. Germline CDR1 reads SGDLS; CDR2 reads YYNGEE. V lost 4 bases to trimming and J lost 5 bases; unmatched junction nucleotides: 10. The chain's CDR3 is CASSLDGRGHETQYF. DNA of the CDR3: TGTGCCAGCAGCCTCGATGGCAGGGGGCATGAGACCCAGTACTTC.

This clone occurred a few times. This chain links TRBV19 with TRBJ2-7, with TRBD1 identical over 8 bases. V lost 3 bases, J lost 4 bases, and 11 bases stayed unmatched. Germline lookup yields CDR1 LNHDA and CDR2 SQIVND (reference sequence). This CDR3 has 16 residues. The CDR3 region is CASSIGTGSVRYEQYF. CDR3 DNA sequence: TGTGCCAGTAGTATCGGGACAGGTTCCGTCCGGTACGAGCAGTACTTC.

The J gene is TRBJ2-1, the V gene TRBV9; the D gene is possibly TRBD2 (6 bases). The V end was cut by 0 bases, the J end by 3 bases, with 7 bases between. The germline V gene has CDR1 SGDLS and CDR2 YYNGEE. This CDR3 contains 14 residues. DNA of the CDR3: TGTGCCAGCAGCGTAGGACTAGACTACAATGAGCAGTTCTTC. Amino acid sequence: CASSVGLDYNEQFF.

The rearrangement uses TRBV12-5 and TRBJ2-1; possible D gene TRBD1, 5 bases. The V and J ends lost 3 bases and 0 bases respectively, with 9 bases between them. This CDR3 has 15 amino acids. Germline V gene sequence: CDR1 LGHNT, CDR2 FRNRAP. CDR3 amino acids: CASGLSQGSYNEQFF. In DNA, the CDR3 is TGTGCTAGTGGTTTAAGCCAGGGCTCCTACAATGAGCAGTTCTTC.

The DNA for the CDR3 is TGTGCTAGTGGTTTGGGGGTGGTGAGACAGGGGTTTCGAAGTTCCTACGAGCAGTACTTC. Translation gives CASGLGVVRQGFRSSYEQYF. This chain connects TRBV12-5 to TRBJ2-7; TRBD1 aligns across 8 bases. CDR1 and CDR2 (germline): LGHNT, FRNRAP. CDR3 size: 20 residues. V was clipped by 1 base and J by 1 base; unmatched bases: 18.

The chain links TRBV7-7 to TRBJ2-5; D is perhaps TRBD2 (6 bases). Trimming removed 5 bases at V and 5 bases at J, with 15 bases between. This CDR3 is 14 amino acids long. Germline values: CDR1 SSHAT, CDR2 FNYEAQ (reference sequence). The CDR3 nucleotides read TGTGCCAGCAGCCGTGCCGGGAGAGGCGAGACCCAGTACTTC. Its translation: CASSRAGRGETQYF.

The chain recombines TRBV6-2 or TRBV6-3 with TRBJ1-1; the D is unclear. CDR3 size: 12 residues. Trimming stripped 2 bases from V and 3 bases from J, with 4 bases between. Germline CDR1 MNHEY, CDR2 SVGEGT. The CDR3: CASSYPDTEAFF. For the CDR3, the DNA is TGTGCCAGCAGTTACCCGGACACTGAAGCTTTCTTT.

This clone was detected only a few times. The chain employs TRBV10-1 and TRBJ2-7, with 11 bases lining up with TRBD2. The length of the CDR3 is 15 residues. J was trimmed by 1 base and V by 3 bases; bases with no gene match: 2. Germline CDR1 is WNHNN and CDR2 is SYGVQD (reference sequence). The CDR3 reads CASSDGTSGSYEQYF. The CDR3 DNA is TGCGCCAGCAGTGATGGGACTAGCGGTTCCTACGAGCAGTACTTC.

The sample holds one count of this clone. V usage is TRBV6-5 and J usage is TRBJ1-4; 7 positions match TRBD1. Germline values: CDR1 MNHEY, CDR2 SVGAGI. The CDR3 length is 14 residues. Trimming removed 6 bases from V and 5 bases from J; junction bases left unmatched: 6. CDR3 DNA: TGTGCCAGCAGCCTCAGGACAGGCAATGAAAAACTGTTTTTT. Translated, it gives CASSLRTGNEKLFF.

This clone has just a few counts. The chain combines TRBV5-1 with TRBJ2-7; 11 bases align to TRBD2. The CDR3 loop spans 15 amino acids. Germline loops: CDR1 SGHRS, CDR2 YFSETQ. Trimming removed 4 bases from V and 5 bases from J; junction bases left unmatched: 8. CDR3 protein: CASSRTSGSFNEQYF. DNA for the CDR3: TGCGCCAGCAGCAGAACTAGCGGGAGTTTCAACGAGCAGTACTTC.

This clone was picked up one time. The V gene is TRBV6-2 or TRBV6-3, the J gene TRBJ1-2, with D unclear. The CDR3 contains 15 residues. Per the germline V gene, CDR1 is MNHEY and CDR2 is SVGEGT. V was cut by 2 bases and J by 3 bases, with 13 bases left in between. The CDR3 spells CASSYPQSGDYGYTF. The CDR3 DNA reads TGTGCCAGCAGTTACCCTCAGAGCGGTGACTATGGCTACACCTTC.

The V call is TRBV3-1 (or the pseudogene TRBV3-2), the J call TRBJ1-2, with TRBD1 as a possible D gene (6 bases). V shed 7 bases and J shed 3 bases, with 9 bases lying between them. This CDR3 comprises 12 residues. The germline V gene encodes CDR1 LGHDT and CDR2 YNNKEL (reference sequence). This CDR3 reads CASKQGYYGYTF. Here the CDR3 DNA reads TGTGCCAGCAAACAGGGTTACTATGGCTACACCTTC.

The V gene is TRBV24-1, the J gene TRBJ2-1, with 11 bases fitting TRBD2. After removal of 0 bases from V and 3 bases from J, the junction contained 3 bases not matched to a gene. CDR3 length equals 17 residues. Germline-derived CDR1 and CDR2 are KGHDR and SFDVKD. This chain's CDR3 is CATSDLGGLAGYNEQFF. In DNA, the CDR3 is TGTGCCACCAGTGATTTGGGAGGACTAGCGGGCTACAATGAGCAGTTCTTC.

The rearrangement joins TRBV29-1 to TRBJ2-5; TRBD1 agrees at 10 bases. Looked up from germline, CDR1 is SQVTM and CDR2 is ANQGSEA. The CDR3 loop spans 15 amino acids. V trimming: 6 bases; J trimming: 5 bases; junction bases outside the gene matches: 12. The CDR3 spells CSVEGQGLIRETQYF. CDR3 bases: TGCAGCGTGGAGGGACAGGGGCTTATCAGGGAGACCCAGTACTTC.

The gene calls are TRBV24-1 and TRBJ2-3, with TRBD2 identical over 11 bases. There are 16 residues in the CDR3. The germline CDR1 and CDR2 sequences are KGHDR and SFDVKD. V dropped 0 bases and J dropped 6; count of bases not matched to a gene: 4. The CDR3 DNA follows: TGTGCCACCAGTGATTTGACTAGCGGGAGTACGGATACGCAGTATTTT. Protein: CATSDLTSGSTDTQYF.

This clone was detected only once. The chain uses TRBV5-1 and TRBJ1-1, with 9 bases matching TRBD1. The CDR3 extends over 15 amino acids. The germline V gene encodes CDR1 SGHRS and CDR2 YFSETQ. Losses at the gene ends were 4 bases for V and 13 bases for J; bases not matched to a gene: 17. The CDR3 protein is CASSLASDRGFSGFF. Here the CDR3 DNA reads TGCGCCAGCAGCCTTGCCTCGGACAGGGGCTTCAGCGGTTTCTTT.

The V call is TRBV18, the J call TRBJ1-1, with D unresolved. The length of the CDR3 is 13 residues. The ends were cut back, 6 bases at V and 1 base at J, with 9 bases in the middle. Per germline, CDR1 KGHSH and CDR2 LQKENI. For the CDR3, the DNA is TGTGCCAGCTCCGACAATAAGAACACTGAAGCTTTCTTT. This translates into CASSDNKNTEAFF. Variable domain in full (rest from reference TRBV18 and TRBJ1-1): NAGVMQNPRHLVRRRGQEARLRCSPMKGHSHVYWYRQLPEEGLKFMVYLQKENIIDESGMPKERFSAEFPKEGPSILRIQQVVRGDSAAYFCASSDNKNTEAFFGQGTRLTVV.

Here the CDR3 DNA reads TGTGCCAGTAGTATAGATCTGCTAGCGGGGCGCACAGATACGCAGTATTTT. Protein product: CASSIDLLAGRTDTQYF. The genes are TRBV19 and TRBJ2-3, with TRBD2 identical over 9 bases. The CDR3 length is 17 residues. CDR1 LNHDA and CDR2 SQIVND come from the germline V gene (reference sequence). V was pared by 0 bases and J by 1 base, with 5 bases of the junction left unmatched.

CDR3 protein: CASSLVPRVNGYTF. The CDR3, as DNA: TGTGCCAGCAGCTTAGTCCCCAGGGTTAATGGCTACACCTTC. V gene TRBV11-2 combines with J gene TRBJ1-2; D is perhaps TRBD1 (5 bases). The CDR3 loop spans 14 amino acids. V was cut by 1 base and J by 6 bases, with 12 bases left in between. CDR1 and CDR2 (germline): SGHAT, FQNNGV.

V is TRBV7-2 and J is TRBJ1-2, with D unresolved. CDR3 size: 13 residues. V lost 8 bases and J lost 1, with 11 bases in between. Germline V gives CDR1 SGHTA, CDR2 FQGNSA. This CDR3 is CASPDGDNYGYTF. The CDR3 coding sequence is TGTGCCAGCCCGGACGGGGATAACTATGGCTACACCTTC.

The chain carries TRBV7-8 and TRBJ1-5; tentatively, D is TRBD1 (5 bases). Germline V lookup: CDR1 SGHVS, CDR2 FQNEAQ. The V gene lost 0 bases and the J gene lost 5 bases, with 8 bases spanning the gap. The CDR3 runs 14 residues. The CDR3 loop reads CASSLAGEDQPQHF. The CDR3 DNA reads as TGTGCCAGCAGCTTAGCAGGGGAGGATCAGCCCCAGCATTTT.

V and J are TRBV21-1 and TRBJ2-3; the D segment call TRBD2 is taken from the table without a DNA check. TRBV21-1 is noted as a pseudogene. CDR3 size: 14 residues. The CDR3 DNA sequence: TGTGCCAGCAGCAAGGGGGGGAGTCCAGATACGCAGTATTTT. Amino acid sequence: CASSKGGSPDTQYF.

This chain uses TRBV5-1 with TRBJ2-3, with 11 bases aligning to TRBD2. The V and J ends lost 4 bases and 3 bases, in that order; junction bases with no gene match: 13. This CDR3 is 18 amino acids long. Germline CDR1 reads SGHRS; CDR2 reads YFSETQ. The DNA for the CDR3 is TGCGCCAGCAGCATATTAGCGGGAGGGCTAGAAGGGACAGATACGCAGTATTTT. Its protein is CASSILAGGLEGTDTQYF.

The genes are TRBV9 and TRBJ1-4; D not resolved. This CDR3 comprises 15 residues. V lost 4 bases, J lost 0 bases, and 10 bases lay in between. The germline CDR1 and CDR2 sequences are SGDLS and YYNGEE. CDR3 amino acids: CASSLSVATNEKLFF. CDR3 DNA: TGTGCCAGCAGCCTAAGCGTCGCAACTAATGAAAAACTGTTTTTT.

This chain joins TRBV11-2 and TRBJ2-7, with 8 bases identical to TRBD2. The CDR3 consists of 14 residues. V shed 6 bases, J shed 2 bases, and the junction held 6 bases outside the gene matches. Germline V gene sequence: CDR1 SGHAT, CDR2 FQNNGV. CDR3: CASRPGTSPYEQYF. The CDR3 DNA sequence: TGTGCCAGCAGACCCGGGACTAGTCCCTACGAGCAGTACTTC.